This TCR beta chain was recovered during a study of cytomegalovirus exposure and HLA in healthy donors (dated by TCRdb to 2016 to 2017). Notes on the research overall: An earlier analysis of roughly 610 of the donors reported about 260 Gb of sequence data and roughly 120 million unique TCR beta sequences obtained from about 179 million T cells. An early release covering some 640 HLA-typed donors comprised 300 to 350 gigabases of sequencing data and tens of millions of unique TCR sequences. Of the 300 to 500 genotyped donors, 81% were placed in the genetic ancestry cluster associated with self-reported Caucasian donors. The study aimed to test whether signatures of past pathogen exposure could be identified by cataloging public T cell receptors. The T cell repertoires of around 670 subjects were profiled by immunosequencing and related to cytomegalovirus serostatus. A separate validation cohort of about 110 different subjects was used in addition to the 666-subject first cohort. To predict cytomegalovirus infection status, the study brought together high-throughput TCR immunosequencing, statistical association of individual TCRs with disease status, and machine learning. To study patterns of TCR occurrence, a later analysis re-analyzed previously published TCR beta repertoires from several hundred donors and added high-resolution HLA genotyping. Rather than using new phenotypic data, the later analysis identified candidate immune exposures from TCR beta sequences and from how often those sequences occurred across donors. In an earlier analysis of about 590 of the donors, high-throughput TCR beta sequencing was used to judge whether each TCR beta V gene segment behaved as functional or pseudogenic. Donor age, sex, ethnicity and CMV serostatus were compiled alongside the repertoire data. In a later genetic analysis, genome-wide SNP genotypes for 398 of the 666 donors were used, and that subset was treated as a discovery cohort. Every repertoire in the discovery cohort had been generated on one and the same sequencing platform. HLA typing included class I and class II loci at four-digit resolution. Typing coverage varied by locus: roughly 620-640 donors for A, B, C, DRB1 and DQB1; approximately 560 for DQA1; some 610 for DPA1; more than 450 for DPB1. Because of strong linkage in the cohort, roughly five DR-DQ haplotypes were treated as single units for association and clustering. Among 300 to 450 genotyped donors of the cohort, an average of around 240,000 unique TCR beta nucleotide sequences were sequenced per donor, 15% to 20% of them non-productive. Points the paper makes about the study in general: This cohort had only TCR beta chains sequenced, and the lack of alpha or paired-chain data limited which features could be detected. The sequencing pipeline was judged likely to have produced a cluster of highly shared sequence variants as a technical artifact. Assigning TCR associations to individual alleles was difficult when HLA alleles, especially DR and DQ, strongly co-occurred. In an earlier analysis of 587 of the donors, most TCR beta V segments appeared in productive rearrangements about 87% or about 30% of the time, broadly matching IMGT annotations. According to a later analysis, most CMV-associated TCR beta chains appeared to be HLA-restricted, and the HLA associations seemed to be driven largely by CMV exposure. A total of 150 or so TCR beta chains were listed by the study as associated with cytomegalovirus. Because some donors lacked HLA typing at each locus, the association tests relied only on the typed subset. Some IMGT-functional V segments, including TRBV6-2 and TRBV6-3, could not be told apart with the 87-base-pair reads, so those segments were excluded. A later analysis reported that several top co-occurrence clusters appeared linked to parvovirus B19, influenza, CMV and Epstein-Barr virus. Correlated functional status among segregating V segments might reflect linkage disequilibrium, but an unknown experimental factor could not be ruled out. In both the original and validation cohorts, the classifier was reported to diagnose cytomegalovirus status with high specificity and sensitivity. In a later analysis, the rate of TCR association differed among HLA loci, with DRB1 alleles having the most associated TCRs and HLA-C alleles having the fewest. In a later genetic analysis, a missense DCLRE1C variant was associated with V-gene and J-gene trimming of TCR beta chains, and the association was replicated in an independent cohort. For the cohort, immune exposure information was limited to CMV serostatus. In a later genetic analysis, fewer N-insertions in productive TCRs were reported among donors in an Asian-associated ancestry cluster than the roughly 700-donor mean. Because counts were too low, 15 to 20 rarely observed V segments, including chromosome 9 orphons, were excluded from the earlier analysis of 587 of the donors. Compared with equally common non-associated chains, HLA-associated TCR beta chains in a later analysis were more clonally expanded and had lower generation probabilities. A further reported finding was that TCR beta sequences accurately predicted the HLA-A and HLA-B alleles for most subjects in the first cohort. Specific HLA alleles were associated with 16,951 TCR beta sequences at a false discovery rate of 0.05 in a later analysis. The presence/absence analyses assumed that sequencing depth was roughly uniform across donors, and that assumption may not be true. Most TCR sequences were seen in very few donors, while some public TCRs were found in many individuals. The authors suggested that the approach could potentially be generalized to other disease states and immunological phenotypes. A few of the identified cytomegalovirus-associated TCR beta chains were confirmed in vitro to be specific for cytomegalovirus antigens.

The library was prepared using the immunoSEQ multiplex PCR assay. For the multiplex PCR, a mixture combining 60 forward primers for TCR Vbeta segments and 13 reverse primers for TCR Jbeta segments was used. Amplification of the CDR3 region of rearranged TCR beta genes was performed with a multiplex PCR assay on genomic DNA. The Illumina HiSeq System was used to sequence the amplified TCR beta libraries as 87-base-pair reads. On the study's bioinformatics: Across the 700 or so repertoires, a later analysis counted roughly 84 million unique TCR beta chains, some 11 million of which were shared by at least two donors. A nearest-neighbor algorithm error-corrected the raw reads and collapsed the reads into unique sequences, merging closely related sequences to remove PCR and sequencing errors. Alignment of CDR3 sequences to IMGT reference sequences was used to assign V, D and J gene segments. Each retained sequence needed at least a six-nucleotide match to both a V gene segment and a J gene segment. Rearrangements were called productive when the CDR3 lacked stop codons and stayed in frame with V and J; all others were non-productive. CDR3 was defined according to IMGT convention as the region running from the second conserved V-encoded cysteine to the conserved J-encoded phenylalanine. Sequences without an unambiguous match to a single V gene segment were excluded from the earlier analysis of approximately 600 of the donors. In an earlier analysis of several hundred of the donors, a V segment was called functional when productive rearrangements were above 56.7%, and segregating when the standard deviation between donors exceeded 5%. A statistical classification framework was built to diagnose cytomegalovirus status from the catalog of TCR beta chain sequences. In a later analysis, V and J genes were assigned by comparing TCR nucleotide sequences against IMGT/GENE-DB human TR gene sequences. A later analysis assigned CDR3 sequences and most-parsimonious VDJ recombination scenarios with the TCRdist pipeline. In a later analysis, each TCR beta chain was defined by its CDR3 amino acid sequence together with its V-gene family, and reads without a unique V-gene family were excluded. As a way to deal with suspected cross-contamination and a sequencing artifact, a later analysis dropped 592 nucleotide sequences that were highly shared and had low generation probability. In a later analysis, a clonal expansion index was calculated for each public chain from normalized within-repertoire ranks of inferred template counts. In a later analysis, generation probabilities were computed with a VDJ recombination model fitted to out-of-frame rearrangements, and the resulting probabilities were checked against IGoR. In a later analysis, TCR-TCR, TCR-HLA and TCR-CMV co-occurrence was scored with hypergeometric tests, and a repertoire-size bias correction was applied to TCR pairs. In a later analysis, false discovery rates were estimated by permuting HLA or CMV assignments 20 times. In a later analysis, co-occurring TCRs were grouped using DBSCAN, and TCRdist sequence similarity was added for clustering within HLA-allele-positive subsets. For co-occurrence clustering, repertoires with fewer than 30,000 or more than 120,000 public chains were excluded, along with 5 or 6 repertoires with anomalous nucleotide sharing. TCRdb obtained this table from immuneACCESS and retained in-frame rearrangements with V and J assigned. These tables miss some clones; where compared with another copy, unresolved V genes account for less than half of the shortfall, and the remainder is unexplained. For V, J and clone size, that table is used; D and trimming come from the DNA. The table for this sample lists 120,000 to 150,000 clones; roughly 83% of them were counted only once. The leading ten clones occupy 2.5% to 3.5% of the sample.

The germline V gene sets CDR1 to SGHRS and CDR2 to YFSETQ. Trimming takes 0 bases from V and 3 bases from J, and the germline ends sit 10 bases apart. The CDR3 covers 14 residues, taking in both the cysteine and the phenylalanine. Only the CDR3 DNA is retained, 42 bases long and in frame from the first base. Of note for this clone: Its antigen target is currently unknown. Base qualities are not at hand, and no much larger clone is one base apart.

The cohort consisted of 650 to 850 healthy bone marrow donors. At the time of sampling, all cohort members were nominally healthy, though unrecorded immune exposures were likely present. The donor tested CMV seronegative, placing the donor among the approximately 400 seronegative members of the cohort. Each donor provided a peripheral blood sample, and peripheral blood mononuclear cells were used for TCR beta sequencing. The Qiagen DNeasy Blood Extraction Kit was used to extract genomic DNA from the blood cell samples. In this chain, TRBV5-1 is recombined with TRBJ2-7, with TRBD2 as a weak D call on 5 bases. This clonotype was sampled from a female donor in good health and CMV-seronegative. Material for sequencing was PBMCs. The CDR3 amino acid sequence is: CASSLAGGLYEQYF. The bases read TGCGCCAGCAGCTTGGCCGGCGGGCTCTACGAGCAGTACTTC.